The TCR beta chain under discussion was sequenced for a study of PD-L1 blockade in urothelial cancer. Study-level information: At 3 weeks after treatment start (second dose) and again at 6 weeks, blood was analyzed. Reported median T cell count for blood samples was more than 140,000.

The germline CDR1 and CDR2 sequences are MDHEN and SYDVKM. CDR3 size: 13 residues. V was trimmed by 6 bases and J by 2 bases, leaving 11 bases between them. The method was immunoSEQ multiplex PCR; TCRdb's version includes in-frame clones alone and lacks a portion of them. The sample gives tens of thousands of clones, 70% to 90% of which show up once; approximately 16% is in the top ten. Stated time point: pretreatment peripheral blood. The study collected 1 to 8 samples per patient, pretreatment and on-treatment. The receptor was isolated from a man aged 80 or over with urothelial cancer. The source was PBMCs, collected around atezolizumab (anti-PD-L1) treatment. V usage is TRBV28 and J usage is TRBJ2-7; D remains unclear. DNA for the CDR3: TGTGCCAGCAGACCCCAGGCAGCCTACGAGCAGTACTTC. Its translation is CASRPQAAYEQYF.